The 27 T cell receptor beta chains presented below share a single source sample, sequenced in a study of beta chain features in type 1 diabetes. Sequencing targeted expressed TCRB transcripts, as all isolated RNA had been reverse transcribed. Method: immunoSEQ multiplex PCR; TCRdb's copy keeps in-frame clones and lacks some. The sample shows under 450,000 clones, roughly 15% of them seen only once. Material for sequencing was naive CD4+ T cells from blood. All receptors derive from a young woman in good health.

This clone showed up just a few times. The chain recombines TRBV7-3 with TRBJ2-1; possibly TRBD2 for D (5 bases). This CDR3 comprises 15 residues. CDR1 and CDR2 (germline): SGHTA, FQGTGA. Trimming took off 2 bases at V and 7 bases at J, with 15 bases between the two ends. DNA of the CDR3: TGTGCCAGCAGCTTAGTAATAGTCCCGGGGAATGAGCAGTTCTTC. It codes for CASSLVIVPGNEQFF.

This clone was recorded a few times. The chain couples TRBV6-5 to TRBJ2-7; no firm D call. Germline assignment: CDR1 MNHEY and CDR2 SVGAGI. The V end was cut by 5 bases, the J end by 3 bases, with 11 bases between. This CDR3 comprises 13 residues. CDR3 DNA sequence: TGTGCCAGCAGTCCCCTGGAGTTCTACGAGCAGTACTTC. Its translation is CASSPLEFYEQYF.

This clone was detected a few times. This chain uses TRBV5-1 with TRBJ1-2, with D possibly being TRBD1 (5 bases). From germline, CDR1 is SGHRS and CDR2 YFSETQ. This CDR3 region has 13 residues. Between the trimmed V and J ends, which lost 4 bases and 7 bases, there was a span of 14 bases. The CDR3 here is CASSLTGVRGYTF. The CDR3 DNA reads TGCGCCAGCAGCCTTACAGGCGTGCGTGGCTACACCTTC. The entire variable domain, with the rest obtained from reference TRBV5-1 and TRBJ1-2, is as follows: KAGVTQTPRYLIKTRGQQVTLSCSPISGHRSVSWYQQTPGQGLQFLFEYFSETQRNKGNFPGRFSGRQFSNSRSEMNVSTLELGDSALYLCASSLTGVRGYTFGSGTRLTVV.

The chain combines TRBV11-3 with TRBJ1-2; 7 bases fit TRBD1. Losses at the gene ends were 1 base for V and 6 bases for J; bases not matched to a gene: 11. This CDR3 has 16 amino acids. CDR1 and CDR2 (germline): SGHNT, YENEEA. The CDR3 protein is CASSLVGDSFLHGYTF. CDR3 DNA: TGTGCCAGCAGCTTAGTTGGGGACAGTTTTCTTCATGGCTACACCTTC.

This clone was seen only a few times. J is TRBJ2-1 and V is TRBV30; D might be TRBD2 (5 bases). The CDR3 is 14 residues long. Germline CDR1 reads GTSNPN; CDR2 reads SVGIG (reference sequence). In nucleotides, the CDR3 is TGTGCATTCTTCGGTGGGAGCTCCTACAATGAGCAGTTCTTC. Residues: CAFFGGSSYNEQFF.

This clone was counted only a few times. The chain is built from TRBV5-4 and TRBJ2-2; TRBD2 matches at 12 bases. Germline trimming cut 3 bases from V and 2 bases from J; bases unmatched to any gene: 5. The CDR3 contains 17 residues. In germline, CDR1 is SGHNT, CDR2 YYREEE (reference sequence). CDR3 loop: CASSSLGLAGNTGELFF. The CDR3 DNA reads TGTGCCAGCAGCTCCCTAGGACTAGCGGGAAACACCGGGGAGCTGTTTTTT.

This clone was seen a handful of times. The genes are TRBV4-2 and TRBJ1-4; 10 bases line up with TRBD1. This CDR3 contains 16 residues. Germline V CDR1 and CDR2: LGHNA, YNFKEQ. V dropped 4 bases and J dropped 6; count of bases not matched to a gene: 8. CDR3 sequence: CASSRMDRGRDEKLFF. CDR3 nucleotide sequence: TGTGCCAGCAGCCGGATGGACAGGGGGAGAGATGAAAAACTGTTTTTT.

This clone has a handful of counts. CDR3 sequence (DNA): TGTGCCAGCCGGGGGGTCCGGGCGAACACCGGGGAGCTGTTTTTT. Amino acid sequence: CASRGVRANTGELFF. The V and J genes are TRBV5-6 and TRBJ2-2; 7 nucleotides agree with TRBD2. The V gene end was trimmed by 7 bases and the J gene end by 0 bases; junction bases not matched to a gene: 6. Looked up from germline, CDR1 is SGHDT and CDR2 is YYEEEE. The CDR3 runs 15 residues.

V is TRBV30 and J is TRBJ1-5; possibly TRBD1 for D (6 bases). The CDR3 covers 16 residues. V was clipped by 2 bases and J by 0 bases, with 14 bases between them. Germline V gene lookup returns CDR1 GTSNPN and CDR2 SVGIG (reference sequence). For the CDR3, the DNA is TGTGCCTGGAGTTCCCCGGACAGTCCTAGCAATCAGCCCCAGCATTTT. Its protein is CAWSSPDSPSNQPQHF.

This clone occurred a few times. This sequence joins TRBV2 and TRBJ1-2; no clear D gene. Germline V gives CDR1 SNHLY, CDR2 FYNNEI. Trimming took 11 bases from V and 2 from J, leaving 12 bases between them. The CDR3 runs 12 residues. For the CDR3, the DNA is TGTGCCCGAGGAGCGGAAAACTATGGCTACACCTTC. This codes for CARGAENYGYTF.

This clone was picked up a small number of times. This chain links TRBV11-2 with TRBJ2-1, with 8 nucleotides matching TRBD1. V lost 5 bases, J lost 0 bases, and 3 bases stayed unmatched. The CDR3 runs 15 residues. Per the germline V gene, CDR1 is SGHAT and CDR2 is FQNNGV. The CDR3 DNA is TGTGCCAGCAGCCAAGGACAGGGCTCCTACAATGAGCAGTTCTTC. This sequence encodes CASSQGQGSYNEQFF.

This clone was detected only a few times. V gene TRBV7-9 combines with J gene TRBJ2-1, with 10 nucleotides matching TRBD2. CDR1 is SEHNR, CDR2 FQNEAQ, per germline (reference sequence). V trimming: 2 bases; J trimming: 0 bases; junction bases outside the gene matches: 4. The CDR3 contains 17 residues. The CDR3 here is CASSLLSSGSSYNEQFF. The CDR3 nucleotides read TGTGCCAGCAGCTTATTATCTAGCGGGAGCTCCTACAATGAGCAGTTCTTC.

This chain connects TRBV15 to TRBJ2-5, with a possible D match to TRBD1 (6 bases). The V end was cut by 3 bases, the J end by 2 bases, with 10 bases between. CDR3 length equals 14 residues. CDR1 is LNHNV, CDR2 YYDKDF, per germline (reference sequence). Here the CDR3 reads CATSRRTVQETQYF. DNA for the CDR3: TGTGCCACCAGCAGGAGGACAGTACAAGAGACCCAGTACTTC.

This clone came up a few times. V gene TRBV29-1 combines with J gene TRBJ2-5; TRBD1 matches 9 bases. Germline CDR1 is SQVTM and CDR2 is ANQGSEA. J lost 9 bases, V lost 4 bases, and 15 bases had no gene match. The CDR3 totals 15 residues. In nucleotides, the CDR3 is TGCAGCGTTGGGGTATCCGGGACAGGGTATATTCCCCAGTACTTC. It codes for CSVGVSGTGYIPQYF.

The CDR3 DNA reads as TGTGCCTGGCGGGGGATTACTGAAGCTTTCTTT. It translates to CAWRGITEAFF. The chain combines TRBV30 with TRBJ1-1; perhaps TRBD1 as D (5 bases). The V end lost 5 bases, the J end lost 5 bases, and 9 bases lay between the germline ends. Germline V gene lookup returns CDR1 GTSNPN and CDR2 SVGIG (reference sequence). This CDR3 has 11 amino acids.

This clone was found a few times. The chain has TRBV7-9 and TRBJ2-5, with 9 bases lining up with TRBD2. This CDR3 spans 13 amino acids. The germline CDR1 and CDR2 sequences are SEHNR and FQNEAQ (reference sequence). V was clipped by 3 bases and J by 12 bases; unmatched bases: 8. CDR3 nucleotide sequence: TGTGCCAGCAGCTTGAGTAGCGGGGGACCGGAGTACTTC. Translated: CASSLSSGGPEYF.

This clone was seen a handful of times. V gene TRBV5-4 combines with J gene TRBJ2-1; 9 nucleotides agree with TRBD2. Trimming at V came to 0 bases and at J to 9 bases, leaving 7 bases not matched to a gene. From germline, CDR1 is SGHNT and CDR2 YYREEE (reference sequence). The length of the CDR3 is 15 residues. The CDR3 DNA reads TGTGCCAGCAGCTTGGCCTTTAGCGGGAGTGGTGAGCAGTTCTTC. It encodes CASSLAFSGSGEQFF.

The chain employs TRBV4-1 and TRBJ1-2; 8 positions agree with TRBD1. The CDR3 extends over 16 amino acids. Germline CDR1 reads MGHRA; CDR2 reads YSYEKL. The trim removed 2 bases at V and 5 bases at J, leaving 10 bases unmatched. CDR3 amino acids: CASSQPGTGGPYGYTF. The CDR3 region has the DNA TGCGCCAGCAGCCAACCCGGGACAGGCGGCCCTTATGGCTACACCTTC.

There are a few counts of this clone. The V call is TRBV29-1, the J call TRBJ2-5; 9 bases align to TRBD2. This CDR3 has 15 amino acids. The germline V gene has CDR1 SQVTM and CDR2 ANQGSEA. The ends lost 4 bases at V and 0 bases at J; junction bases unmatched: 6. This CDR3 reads CSVVKAGGYQETQYF. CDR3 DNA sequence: TGCAGCGTTGTTAAAGCGGGAGGCTACCAAGAGACCCAGTACTTC.

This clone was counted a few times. The CDR3, as DNA: TGCGCCAGCAGCCGAGACTACAGTGCAACTAATGAAAAACTGTTTTTT. Protein: CASSRDYSATNEKLFF. The chain employs TRBV4-3 and TRBJ1-4; unclear D gene. CDR3 size: 16 residues. V gave up 4 bases and J gave up 0 bases, with 12 bases separating them. The germline V gene encodes CDR1 LGHNA and CDR2 YSLEER.

CDR3 region: CASRAAGASYEQYF. The CDR3 DNA is TGTGCCAGCAGGGCGGCAGGGGCCTCCTACGAGCAGTACTTC. The chain couples TRBV6-5 to TRBJ2-7, with D possibly being TRBD1 (6 bases). V was trimmed by 6 bases and J by 0 bases, leaving 12 bases between them. CDR3 length: 14 residues. Germline loops: CDR1 MNHEY, CDR2 SVGAGI.

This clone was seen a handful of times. CDR3 sequence: CASSWDSGRRATDTQYF. In DNA, the CDR3 is TGCGCCAGCAGCTGGGACTCGGGACGCAGAGCAACAGATACGCAGTATTTT. The genes are TRBV5-1 and TRBJ2-3; D perhaps matches TRBD2 (6 bases). Germline lookup yields CDR1 SGHRS and CDR2 YFSETQ. Deletions cut 3 bases from V and 3 bases from J, with 20 bases between. The CDR3 spans 17 residues. Using reference TRBV5-1 and TRBJ2-3 for the parts outside the CDR3, the full variable domain is KAGVTQTPRYLIKTRGQQVTLSCSPISGHRSVSWYQQTPGQGLQFLFEYFSETQRNKGNFPGRFSGRQFSNSRSEMNVSTLELGDSALYLCASSWDSGRRATDTQYFGPGTRLTVL.

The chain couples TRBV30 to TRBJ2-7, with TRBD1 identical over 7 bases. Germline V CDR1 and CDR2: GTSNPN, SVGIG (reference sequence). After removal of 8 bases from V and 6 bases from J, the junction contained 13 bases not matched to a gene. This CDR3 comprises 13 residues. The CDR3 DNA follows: TGTGCCAGGGGGTTGACAGGGAATCTCGAGCAGTACTTC. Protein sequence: CARGLTGNLEQYF.

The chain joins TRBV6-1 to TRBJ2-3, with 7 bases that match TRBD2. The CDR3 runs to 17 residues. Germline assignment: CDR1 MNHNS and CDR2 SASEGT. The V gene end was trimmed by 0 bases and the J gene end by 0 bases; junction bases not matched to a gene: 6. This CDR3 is CASSEAWLAASTDTQYF. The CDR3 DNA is TGTGCCAGCAGTGAAGCGTGGCTAGCGGCTAGCACAGATACGCAGTATTTT.

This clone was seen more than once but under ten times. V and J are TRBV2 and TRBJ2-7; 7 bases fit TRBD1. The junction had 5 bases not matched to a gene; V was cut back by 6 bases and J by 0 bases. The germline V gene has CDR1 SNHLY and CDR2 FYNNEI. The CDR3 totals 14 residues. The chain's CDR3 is CASRGQTYSYEQYF. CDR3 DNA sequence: TGTGCCAGCAGGGGACAGACTTACTCCTACGAGCAGTACTTC.

The CDR3 nucleotides are TGTGCCAGCAGTGTTAACAGGGCTCCAGATACGCAGTATTTT. Protein sequence: CASSVNRAPDTQYF. V gene TRBV25-1 combines with J gene TRBJ2-3, with TRBD1 as a possible D gene (6 bases). V was clipped by 4 bases and J by 4 bases, with 12 bases between them. Germline CDR1 reads MGHDK; CDR2 reads SYGVNS. The CDR3 extends over 14 amino acids.

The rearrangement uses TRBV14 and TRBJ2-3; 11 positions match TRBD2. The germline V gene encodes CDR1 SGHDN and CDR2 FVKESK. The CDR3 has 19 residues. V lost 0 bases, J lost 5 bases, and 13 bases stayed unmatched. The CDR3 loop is CASSQEGWLAGGRRDTQYF. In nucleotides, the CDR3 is TGTGCCAGCAGCCAAGAAGGCTGGCTAGCGGGAGGCCGTAGAGATACGCAGTATTTT.